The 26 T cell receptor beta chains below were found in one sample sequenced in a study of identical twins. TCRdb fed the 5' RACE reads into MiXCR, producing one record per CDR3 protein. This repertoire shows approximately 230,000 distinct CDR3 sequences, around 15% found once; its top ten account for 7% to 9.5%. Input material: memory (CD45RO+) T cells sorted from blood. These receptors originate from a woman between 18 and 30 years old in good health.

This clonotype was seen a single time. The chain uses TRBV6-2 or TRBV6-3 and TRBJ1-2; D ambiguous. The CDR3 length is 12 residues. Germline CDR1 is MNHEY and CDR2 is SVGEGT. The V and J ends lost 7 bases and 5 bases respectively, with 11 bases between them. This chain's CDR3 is CASMRETYGYTF. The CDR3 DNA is TGTGCCAGCATGCGGGAAACGTATGGCTACACCTTC.

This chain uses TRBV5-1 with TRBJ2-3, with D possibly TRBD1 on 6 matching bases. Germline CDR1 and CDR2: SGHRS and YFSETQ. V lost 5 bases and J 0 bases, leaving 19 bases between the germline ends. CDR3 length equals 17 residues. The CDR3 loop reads CASSWGHLFSSTDTQYF. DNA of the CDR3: TGCGCCAGCAGTTGGGGACATCTATTCTCTAGCACAGATACGCAGTATTTT.

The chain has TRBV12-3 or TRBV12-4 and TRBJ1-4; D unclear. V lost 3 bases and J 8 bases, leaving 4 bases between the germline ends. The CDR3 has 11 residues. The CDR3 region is CASSLWEKLFF. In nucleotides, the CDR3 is TGTGCCAGCAGTTTGTGGGAAAAACTGTTTTTT.

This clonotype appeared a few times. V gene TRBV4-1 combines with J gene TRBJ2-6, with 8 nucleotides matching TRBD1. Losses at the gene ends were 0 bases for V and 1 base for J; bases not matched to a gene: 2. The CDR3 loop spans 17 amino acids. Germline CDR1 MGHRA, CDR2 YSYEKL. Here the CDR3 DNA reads TGCGCCAGCAGCCAAGAGGACAGGGTATCTGGGGCCAACGTCCTGACTTTC. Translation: CASSQEDRVSGANVLTF.

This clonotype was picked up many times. The CDR3 coding sequence is TGTGCCAGCAGTACCCGGACCCAGGGAAGGTCCTACAATGAGCAGTTCTTC. This codes for CASSTRTQGRSYNEQFF. The rearrangement uses TRBV12-3 or TRBV12-4 and TRBJ2-1; D is possibly TRBD1 (5 bases). V lost 5 bases, J lost 1 base, and 18 bases lay in between. CDR3 length: 17 amino acids.

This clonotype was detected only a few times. CDR3 in DNA: TGCAGTGCTAGAGGGCAGAAGCGGGACTACGAGCAGTACTTC. It encodes CSARGQKRDYEQYF. V gene TRBV20-1 combines with J gene TRBJ2-7; 7 bases map to TRBD2. The junction had 6 bases not matched to a gene; V was cut back by 1 base and J by 3 bases. The CDR3 has 14 amino acids. Germline CDR1 DFQATT, CDR2 SNEGSKA (reference sequence).

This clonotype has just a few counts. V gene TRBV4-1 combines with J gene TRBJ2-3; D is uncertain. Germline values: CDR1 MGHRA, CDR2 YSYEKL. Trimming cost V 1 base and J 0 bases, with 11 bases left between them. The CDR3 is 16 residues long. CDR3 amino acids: CASSQGIKASTDTQYF. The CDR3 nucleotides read TGCGCCAGCAGCCAAGGAATAAAAGCGAGCACAGATACGCAGTATTTT.

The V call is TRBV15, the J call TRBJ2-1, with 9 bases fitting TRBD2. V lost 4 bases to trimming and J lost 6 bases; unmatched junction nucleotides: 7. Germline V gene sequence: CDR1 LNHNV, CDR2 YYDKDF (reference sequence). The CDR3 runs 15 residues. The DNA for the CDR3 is TGTGCCACCAGCATAGCGGGAGTCTTGTTCAATGAGCAGTTCTTC. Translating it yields CATSIAGVLFNEQFF.

CDR3 loop: CASKYRGDSQETQYF. The CDR3 bases are TGTGCCAGCAAATACAGGGGGGACTCCCAAGAGACCCAGTACTTC. The gene calls are TRBV12-3 or TRBV12-4 and TRBJ2-5; 8 bases align to TRBD1. The CDR3 totals 15 residues. Germline trimming cut 7 bases from V and 1 base from J; bases unmatched to any gene: 8.

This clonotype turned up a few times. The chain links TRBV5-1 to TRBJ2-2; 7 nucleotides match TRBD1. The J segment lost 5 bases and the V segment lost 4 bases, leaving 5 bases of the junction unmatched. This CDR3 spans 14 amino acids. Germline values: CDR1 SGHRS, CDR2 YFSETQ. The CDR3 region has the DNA TGCGCCAGCAGCAGGGGACAGAGGACCGGGGAGCTGTTTTTT. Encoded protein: CASSRGQRTGELFF.

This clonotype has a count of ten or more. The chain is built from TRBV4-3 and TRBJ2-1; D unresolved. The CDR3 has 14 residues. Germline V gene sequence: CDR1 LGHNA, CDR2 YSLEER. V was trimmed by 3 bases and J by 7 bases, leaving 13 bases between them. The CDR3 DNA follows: TGCGCCAGCAGCCACGAAGTCGTGGAAAATGAGCAGTTCTTC. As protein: CASSHEVVENEQFF.

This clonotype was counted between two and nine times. The chain's CDR3 is CASRGRSGGADTQYF. CDR3 nucleotides: TGCGCCAGCAGGGGGCGGTCGGGGGGAGCAGATACGCAGTATTTT. The rearrangement uses TRBV4-1 and TRBJ2-3, with 7 bases aligning to TRBD2. Germline values: CDR1 MGHRA, CDR2 YSYEKL. The CDR3 covers 15 residues. J was trimmed by 4 bases and V by 6 bases; bases with no gene match: 10.

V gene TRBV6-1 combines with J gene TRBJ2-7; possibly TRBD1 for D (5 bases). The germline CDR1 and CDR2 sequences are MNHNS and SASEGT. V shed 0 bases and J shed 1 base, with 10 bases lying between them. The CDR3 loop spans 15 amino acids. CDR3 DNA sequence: TGTGCCAGCAGTGAAGCGGTAGGGGAATCCTACGAGCAGTACTTC. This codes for CASSEAVGESYEQYF.

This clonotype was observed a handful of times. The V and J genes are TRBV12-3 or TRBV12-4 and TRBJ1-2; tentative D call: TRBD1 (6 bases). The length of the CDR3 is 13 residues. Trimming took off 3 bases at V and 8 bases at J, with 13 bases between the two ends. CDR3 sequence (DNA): TGTGCCAGCAGTTTTGGGGGCTCAACCGGCTACACCTTC. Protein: CASSFGGSTGYTF.

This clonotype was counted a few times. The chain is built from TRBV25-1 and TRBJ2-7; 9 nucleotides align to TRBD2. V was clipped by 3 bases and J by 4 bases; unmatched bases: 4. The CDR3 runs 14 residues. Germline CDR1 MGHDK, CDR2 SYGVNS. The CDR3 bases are TGTGCCAGCAGTGACCCTAGCGGGACGTACGAGCAGTACTTC. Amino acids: CASSDPSGTYEQYF.

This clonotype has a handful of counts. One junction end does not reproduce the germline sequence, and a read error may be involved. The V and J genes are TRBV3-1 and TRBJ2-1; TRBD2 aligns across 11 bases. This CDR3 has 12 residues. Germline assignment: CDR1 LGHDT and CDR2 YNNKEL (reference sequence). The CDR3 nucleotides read TGTGCCAGCAGCCTTAGCGGGAGGGCCCCCGGCTTC. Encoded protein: CASSLSGRAPGF.

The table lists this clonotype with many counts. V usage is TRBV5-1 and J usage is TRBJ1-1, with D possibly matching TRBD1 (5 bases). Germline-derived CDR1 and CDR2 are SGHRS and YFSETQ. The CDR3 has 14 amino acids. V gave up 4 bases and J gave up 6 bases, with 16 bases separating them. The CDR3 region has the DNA TGCGCCAGCAGCCCACAGGACTCTTCGGCTGAAGCTTTCTTT. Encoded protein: CASSPQDSSAEAFF.

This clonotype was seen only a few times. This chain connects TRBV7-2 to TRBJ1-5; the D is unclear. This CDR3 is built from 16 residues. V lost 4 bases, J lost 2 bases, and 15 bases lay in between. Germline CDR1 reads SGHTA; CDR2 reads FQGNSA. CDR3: CASSSLTWGGNQPQHF. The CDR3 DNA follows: TGTGCCAGCAGCTCCTTGACCTGGGGTGGCAATCAGCCCCAGCATTTT.

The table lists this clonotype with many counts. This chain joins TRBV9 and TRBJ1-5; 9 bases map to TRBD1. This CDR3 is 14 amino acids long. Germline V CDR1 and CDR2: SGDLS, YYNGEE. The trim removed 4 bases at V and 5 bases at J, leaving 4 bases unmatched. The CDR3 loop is CASSLRTGDQPQHF. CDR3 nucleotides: TGTGCCAGCAGCTTACGGACAGGGGATCAGCCCCAGCATTTT.

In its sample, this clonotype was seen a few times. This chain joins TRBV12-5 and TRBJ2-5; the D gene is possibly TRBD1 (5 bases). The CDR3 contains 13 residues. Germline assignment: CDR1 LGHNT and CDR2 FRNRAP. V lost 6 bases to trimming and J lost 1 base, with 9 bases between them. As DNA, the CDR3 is TGTGCTAGTGGGCGACAGTTCCAAGAGACCCAGTACTTC. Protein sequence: CASGRQFQETQYF.

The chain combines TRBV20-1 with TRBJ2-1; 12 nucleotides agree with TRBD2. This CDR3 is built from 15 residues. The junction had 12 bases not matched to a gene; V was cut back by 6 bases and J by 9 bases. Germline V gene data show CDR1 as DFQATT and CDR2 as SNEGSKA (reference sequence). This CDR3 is CSARNGASGRAEQFF. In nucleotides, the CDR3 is TGCAGTGCCAGAAACGGGGCTAGCGGGAGGGCTGAGCAGTTCTTC.

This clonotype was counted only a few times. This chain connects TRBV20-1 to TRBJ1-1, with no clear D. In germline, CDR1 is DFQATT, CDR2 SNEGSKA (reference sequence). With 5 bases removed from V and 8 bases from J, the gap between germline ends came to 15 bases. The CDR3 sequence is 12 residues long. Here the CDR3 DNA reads TGCAGTGCTTCCGGGCCGGGGAGGGAAGCTTTCTTT. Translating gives CSASGPGREAFF.

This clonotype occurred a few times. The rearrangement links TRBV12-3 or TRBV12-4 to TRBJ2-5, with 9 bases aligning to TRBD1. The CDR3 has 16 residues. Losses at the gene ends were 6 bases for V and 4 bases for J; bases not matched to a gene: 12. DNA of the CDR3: TGTGCCAGCAGCCAAGCAACTCGGACAGGGGCAGAGACCCAGTACTTC. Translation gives CASSQATRTGAETQYF.

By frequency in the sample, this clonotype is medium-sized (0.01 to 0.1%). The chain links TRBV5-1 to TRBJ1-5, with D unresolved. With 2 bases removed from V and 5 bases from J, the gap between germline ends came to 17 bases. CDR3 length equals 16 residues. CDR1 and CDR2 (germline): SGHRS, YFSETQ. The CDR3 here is CASSFSAEEGDQPQHF. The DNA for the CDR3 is TGCGCCAGCAGCTTTTCCGCGGAGGAGGGCGATCAGCCCCAGCATTTT.

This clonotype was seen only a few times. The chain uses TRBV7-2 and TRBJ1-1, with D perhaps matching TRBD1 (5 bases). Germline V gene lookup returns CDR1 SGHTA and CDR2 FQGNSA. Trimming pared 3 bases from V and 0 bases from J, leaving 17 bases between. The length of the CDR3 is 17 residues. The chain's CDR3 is CASSFTGTPGVNTEAFF. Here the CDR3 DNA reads TGTGCCAGCAGCTTCACAGGAACCCCCGGGGTGAACACTGAAGCTTTCTTT.

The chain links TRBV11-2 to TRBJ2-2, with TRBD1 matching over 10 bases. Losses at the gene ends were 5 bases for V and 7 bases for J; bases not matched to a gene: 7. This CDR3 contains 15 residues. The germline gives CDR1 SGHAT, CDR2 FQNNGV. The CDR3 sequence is CASSLRQGAIGELFF. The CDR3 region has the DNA TGTGCCAGCAGCCTAAGACAGGGGGCTATCGGGGAGCTGTTTTTT.